A single sample is the source of the 4 T cell receptor beta chains below, sequenced in a study of cytomegalovirus exposure and HLA in healthy donors. The PCR had 60 Vbeta and 13 Jbeta primers. Profiled with immunoSEQ multiplex PCR; TCRdb holds only in-frame clones, not every one. Counted here are a few hundred thousand clones, roughly four fifths occurring once; the ten biggest clones make up about a tenth. The sample was PBMCs. The receptors stem from a woman aged 45-65 years in good health and CMV-seropositive.

This clone was counted only a few times. The V call is TRBV6-5, the J call TRBJ2-7; 8 nucleotides align to TRBD1. This CDR3 comprises 11 residues. CDR1 is MNHEY, CDR2 SVGAGI, per germline. With 6 bases clipped from V and 9 bases from J, the junction kept 4 bases outside the gene matches. For the CDR3, the DNA is TGTGCCAGCAGGGACAGGGAAGCGCAGTACTTC. This translates into CASRDREAQYF.

Comment on this clone: Compared with germline, one end of the junction differs, possibly owing to a read error. Here the CDR3 DNA reads TGCGCCAGCAGCTCCGGGACTGTCCCTCCTCGATTC. Translated, it gives CASSSGTVPPRF. The gene calls are TRBV5-1 and TRBJ1-2; possibly TRBD1 for D (5 bases). This CDR3 region has 12 residues. The V gene's germline CDR1 is SGHRS and CDR2 YFSETQ.

There are a few counts of this clone. V is TRBV7-2 and J is TRBJ2-1; 12 bases match TRBD2. Germline V gene lookup returns CDR1 SGHTA and CDR2 FQGNSA. With V trimmed by 4 bases and J by 5 bases, 3 bases remained unmatched. CDR3 length: 15 amino acids. The CDR3 region is CASSSGTSGHNEQFF. DNA of the CDR3: TGTGCCAGCAGCTCCGGGACTAGCGGGCACAATGAGCAGTTCTTC. The full variable domain, with the rest looked up from reference TRBV7-2 and TRBJ2-1, is GAGVSQSPSNKVTEKGKDVELRCDPISGHTALYWYRQSLGQGLEFLIYFQGNSAPDKSGLPSDRFSAERTGGSVSTLTIQRTQQEDSAVYLCASSSGTSGHNEQFFGPGTRLTVL.

The chain employs TRBV14 and TRBJ2-6, with TRBD1 as a possible D gene (5 bases). This CDR3 is 16 amino acids long. The germline V gene has CDR1 SGHDN and CDR2 FVKESK. V lost 2 bases and J 3 bases, leaving 11 bases between the germline ends. The CDR3 loop reads CASSQYSGIGANVLTF. CDR3 coding DNA: TGTGCCAGCAGCCAATATTCAGGGATTGGGGCCAACGTCCTGACTTTC.